The present T cell receptor (beta chain) was sequenced within a study of blood T cell repertoires in COVID-19. The CDR3 covers 16 residues. Germline V CDR1 and CDR2: SGDLS, YYNGEE. V shed 4 bases, J shed 7 bases, and the junction held 9 bases outside the gene matches. This clone has only a few counts. The assay was immunoSEQ multiplex PCR, and TCRdb's table has in-frame clones only and misses some. This sample has approximately 200,000 clones; roughly 91% occur once, and the top ten carry less than 8%. The sample taken for sequencing was PBMCs or T cells enriched from blood (not recorded which). The chain is built from TRBV9 and TRBJ2-1; 12 bases agree with TRBD2. This TCR was sampled from a man aged 25-45 years in a cohort exposed to, infected with or recovered from COVID-19 (not recorded which). The CDR3 DNA is TGTGCCAGCAGCACTAAGACTAGCGGGAGATGGAATGAGCAGTTCTTC. Translated: CASSTKTSGRWNEQFF.